This TCR beta chain was sequenced during a study of chemoradiotherapy in HPV16-positive cancers (dated by TCRdb to the early 2020s). Looking at the study overall: Candidate HPV-specific T-cell clones and common TCR motifs were defined by functional T-cell assays performed on cells from a couple of HPV16-positive patients. The study asked whether T-cell immunity to the HPV oncoproteins E6 and E7 changes during chemoradiotherapy and whether this immunity affects survival. The candidate HPV-specific TCRs and motifs were subsequently tracked in TCR repertoires obtained from some 80 patients with HPV-related cancers.

General conclusions and limits of the study: Improved recurrence-free survival in HPV16-positive patients was associated with expansion of HPV-responsive T cells during chemoradiotherapy. The survival association was reported for HPV16-positive patients, and the functional definition of HPV-specific T cells was derived from only a couple of HPV16-positive patients. Expansion of candidate HPV-specific clones and E7-related TCR motifs was observed in the tumor microenvironment during treatment, whereas no such expansion was observed for non-HPV-specific T cells.

The protocol used for the library was the immunoSEQ multiplex PCR assay. TCRdb holds this immuneACCESS table with in-frame rearrangements only. Some clones are missing; in checked studies, unresolved V genes explain under half, and the rest has no known cause. This sample gives over 1,500 clones in total; 86% of them show up just once. The ten biggest clones cover 6.3% of the sample. With respect to this clone: The antigen it binds to is not known. It has no much larger one-base neighbor in the sample; base qualities were not kept.

The CDR3 spans 14 residues, from the cysteine through the phenylalanine. Here the CDR3 DNA is all that survives: 42 bases in frame from base 1. Because repertoires were sampled repeatedly during chemoradiotherapy, clonal expansion in the tumor microenvironment could be followed. The chain uses TRBV21-1 and TRBJ1-5. TRBV21-1 is an annotated pseudogene. Source: tumor tissue, taken from a patient who underwent chemoradiotherapy. This clonotype was obtained from a human donor with HPV-associated anogenital cancer. The CDR3 region has the sequence CASRRPWINQPQHF. The nucleotide sequence is given as TGTGCCAGCAGACGTCCCTGGATCAATCAGCCCCAGCATTTT.